This passage covers 26 T cell receptor beta chains from one sample sequenced in a study of cytomegalovirus exposure and HLA in healthy donors. The PCR ran on 60 Vbeta and 13 Jbeta primers. Repertoires were generated with immunoSEQ multiplex PCR, while TCRdb's copy carries only in-frame clones and drops some. This table holds about 150,000 clones. Source material: PBMCs. The receptors here all came from a woman in her fifties or sixties in good health and CMV-seronegative.

The rearrangement joins TRBV27 to TRBJ1-1; D is unresolved. The germline CDR1 and CDR2 sequences are MNHEY and SMNVEV (reference sequence). The CDR3 has 13 amino acids. V was cut by 4 bases and J by 4 bases, with 10 bases left in between. CDR3 nucleotide sequence: TGTGCCAGCAGTTCGGGTTTGGGCACTGAAGCTTTCTTT. It is translated as CASSSGLGTEAFF.

V usage is TRBV5-6 and J usage is TRBJ2-7; D uncertain. This CDR3 region has 12 residues. V was shortened by 0 bases and J by 6 bases, with 7 bases between the two germline ends. Germline V gene data show CDR1 as SGHDT and CDR2 as YYEEEE. The CDR3 reads CASSLGDTEQYF. In DNA, the CDR3 is TGTGCCAGCAGCTTGGGAGACACCGAGCAGTACTTC.

This chain connects TRBV15 to TRBJ2-7; D ambiguous. This CDR3 is 13 amino acids long. CDR1 and CDR2 from the germline V gene are LNHNV and YYDKDF (reference sequence). With 1 base removed from V and 3 bases from J, the gap between germline ends came to 7 bases. The CDR3 nucleotides read TGTGCCACCAGCAGAGGGCAGTTCTACGAGCAGTACTTC. Protein sequence: CATSRGQFYEQYF.

The chain combines TRBV6-6 with TRBJ1-4, with 7 bases matching TRBD1. V lost 5 bases to trimming and J lost 8 bases; unmatched junction nucleotides: 14. Germline CDR1 and CDR2: MNHNY and SVGAGI (reference sequence). CDR3 length: 16 residues. CDR3 sequence (DNA): TGTGCCAGCAGTCGGAATCGACAGGGAAAGGACGAAAAACTGTTTTTT. Translating gives CASSRNRQGKDEKLFF.

The V and J genes are TRBV5-4 and TRBJ1-1; the match to TRBD1 covers 7 bases. There are 17 residues in the CDR3. V was clipped by 1 base and J by 7 bases; unmatched bases: 16. CDR1 and CDR2 (germline): SGHNT, YYREEE (reference sequence). This CDR3 is CASSLFAGMVRDSEAFF. CDR3 nucleotides: TGTGCCAGCAGCTTGTTCGCAGGGATGGTTAGGGACAGTGAAGCTTTCTTT.

The chain links TRBV30 to TRBJ2-7; D is unclear. Trimming stripped 3 bases from V and 7 bases from J, with 22 bases between. The germline V gene has CDR1 GTSNPN and CDR2 SVGIG (reference sequence). The CDR3 sequence is 15 residues long. The CDR3 DNA is TGTGCCTGGAGAACCCTTTCCCATCCCGACGGGGAGCAGTACTTC. Amino acids: CAWRTLSHPDGEQYF.

The CDR3 loop reads CASSPVLAGGTYEQYF. CDR3 coding DNA: TGTGCCAGCTCACCAGTTCTAGCGGGGGGAACCTACGAGCAGTACTTC. V and J are TRBV18 and TRBJ2-7, with 11 nucleotides matching TRBD2. The CDR3 contains 16 residues. Germline trimming cut 2 bases from V and 2 bases from J; bases unmatched to any gene: 5. Germline loops: CDR1 KGHSH, CDR2 LQKENI. Based on the CDR3 plus reference TRBV18 and TRBJ2-7, the full variable domain is NAGVMQNPRHLVRRRGQEARLRCSPMKGHSHVYWYRQLPEEGLKFMVYLQKENIIDESGMPKERFSAEFPKEGPSILRIQQVVRGDSAAYFCASSPVLAGGTYEQYFGPGTRLTVT.

The V gene is TRBV4-2, the J gene TRBJ2-7; 14 nucleotides match TRBD2. The CDR3 loop spans 17 amino acids. The germline CDR1 and CDR2 sequences are LGHNA and YNFKEQ. The junction had 5 bases not matched to a gene; V was cut back by 2 bases and J by 2 bases. The CDR3 bases are TGTGCCAGCAGCCAACAAGGGACTAGCGGGAGCGCCTACGAGCAGTACTTC. Translated, it gives CASSQQGTSGSAYEQYF.

The chain combines TRBV18 with TRBJ1-4; D is unresolved. In germline, CDR1 is KGHSH, CDR2 LQKENI. Trimming left V 2 bases short and J 7 bases short, with 17 bases between. The length of the CDR3 is 16 residues. CDR3 amino acids: CASSPNPTHEGEKLFF. The CDR3 region has the DNA TGTGCCAGCTCACCAAACCCGACCCACGAGGGTGAAAAACTGTTTTTT. Full variable domain (remainder filled in from reference TRBV18 and TRBJ1-4): NAGVMQNPRHLVRRRGQEARLRCSPMKGHSHVYWYRQLPEEGLKFMVYLQKENIIDESGMPKERFSAEFPKEGPSILRIQQVVRGDSAAYFCASSPNPTHEGEKLFFGSGTQLSVL.

The chain combines TRBV6-6 with TRBJ2-3; tentatively, D is TRBD2 (5 bases). CDR3 length: 13 residues. V shed 2 bases and J shed 4 bases, with 7 bases lying between them. CDR1 is MNHNY and CDR2 is SVGAGI in the germline V gene (reference sequence). The CDR3 DNA reads as TGTGCCAGCAGTTACGCGGGCGCAGATACGCAGTATTTT. The encoded protein is CASSYAGADTQYF.

This chain joins TRBV7-2 and TRBJ1-2, with D unclear. Germline lookup yields CDR1 SGHTA and CDR2 FQGNSA. The CDR3 covers 12 residues. V was shortened by 6 bases and J by 1 base, with 6 bases between the two germline ends. The CDR3 region is CASSSSNYGYTF. For the CDR3, the DNA is TGTGCCAGCAGTAGCAGTAACTATGGCTACACCTTC.

The chain joins TRBV7-2 to TRBJ2-1, with TRBD1 matching over 7 bases. Per the germline V gene, CDR1 is SGHTA and CDR2 is FQGNSA. The V and J ends lost 5 bases and 4 bases, in that order; junction bases with no gene match: 5. This CDR3 region has 14 residues. The CDR3 DNA sequence: TGTGCCAGCAGCCGAGGACAGGCTTACAATGAGCAGTTCTTC. This sequence encodes CASSRGQAYNEQFF.

The CDR3 spells CASSFLPGQGEEDGYTF. The CDR3 nucleotides are TGTGCCAGCAGCTTTCTCCCGGGACAGGGGGAAGAAGATGGCTACACCTTC. The chain combines TRBV7-9 with TRBJ1-2, with 11 bases fitting TRBD1. The CDR3 is 17 residues long. The germline V gene has CDR1 SEHNR and CDR2 FQNEAQ (reference sequence). V shed 3 bases, J shed 6 bases, and the junction held 12 bases outside the gene matches.

This rearrangement joins TRBV6-1 to TRBJ1-2; D is unresolved. The length of the CDR3 is 15 residues. With 7 bases removed from V and 2 bases from J, the gap between germline ends came to 17 bases. CDR1 is MNHNS, CDR2 SASEGT, per germline. The CDR3 protein is CASNTSPGRNYGYTF. In nucleotides, the CDR3 is TGTGCCAGCAATACTAGTCCGGGTAGAAACTATGGCTACACCTTC.

The V call is TRBV6-1, the J call TRBJ1-1; tentatively, D is TRBD1 (5 bases). Germline lookup yields CDR1 MNHNS and CDR2 SASEGT. The V end was cut by 6 bases, the J end by 0 bases, with 11 bases between. This CDR3 has 14 amino acids. This chain's CDR3 is CASSRGWVNTEAFF. For the CDR3, the DNA is TGTGCCAGCAGCCGGGGGTGGGTGAACACTGAAGCTTTCTTT.

The chain is built from TRBV27 and TRBJ1-1, with D maybe TRBD1 (5 bases). Germline CDR1 is MNHEY and CDR2 is SMNVEV (reference sequence). The CDR3 contains 15 residues. Trimming took 3 bases from V and 1 from J, leaving 12 bases between them. Here the CDR3 DNA reads TGTGCCAGCAGTTTCCGCGACAGACCGAACACTGAAGCTTTCTTT. Its translation is CASSFRDRPNTEAFF.

The rearrangement uses TRBV11-1 and TRBJ2-7; 8 bases fit TRBD1. J lost 3 bases, V lost 6 bases, and 10 bases had no gene match. CDR1 and CDR2 from the germline V gene are SGHAT and FQDESV (reference sequence). The CDR3 has 15 amino acids. The CDR3 loop reads CASSSAPTGDYEQYF. For the CDR3, the DNA is TGTGCCAGCAGTTCGGCCCCGACAGGGGACTACGAGCAGTACTTC.

The CDR3 protein is CASSLPRGQGTGTQYF. DNA of the CDR3: TGTGCCAGCAGTTTACCCCGAGGACAGGGAACGGGTACGCAGTATTTT. The V call is TRBV28, the J call TRBJ2-3; 8 nucleotides match TRBD1. In germline, CDR1 is MDHEN, CDR2 SYDVKM. The CDR3 spans 16 residues. J was trimmed by 8 bases and V by 2 bases; bases with no gene match: 12.

The rearrangement joins TRBV30 to TRBJ2-7, with 8 bases that match TRBD2. CDR1 and CDR2 (germline): GTSNPN, SVGIG (reference sequence). This CDR3 region has 14 residues. J was trimmed by 2 bases and V by 2 bases; bases with no gene match: 5. For the CDR3, the DNA is TGTGCCTGGAGTACTCGGGGGGGTCCCTACGAGCAGTACTTC. Its translation is CAWSTRGGPYEQYF.

This chain links TRBV6-1 with TRBJ2-7; D possibly corresponds to TRBD2 (6 bases). Germline lookup yields CDR1 MNHNS and CDR2 SASEGT. The CDR3 is 13 residues long. The V end was cut by 4 bases, the J end by 3 bases, with 10 bases between. CDR3: CASSVWGDYEQYF. Here the CDR3 DNA reads TGTGCCAGCAGTGTGTGGGGGGACTACGAGCAGTACTTC.

This CDR3 reads CASSLTEETQYF. Here the CDR3 DNA reads TGTGCCAGCAGCCTGACAGAAGAGACCCAGTACTTC. V is TRBV2 and J is TRBJ2-5, with D perhaps TRBD1 (5 bases). V dropped 6 bases and J dropped 3 bases, with 8 bases sitting between them. This CDR3 region has 12 residues. Germline V lookup: CDR1 SNHLY, CDR2 FYNNEI. Combining the CDR3 with reference TRBV2 and TRBJ2-5 gives the whole variable domain EPEVTQTPSHQVTQMGQEVILRCVPISNHLYFYWYRQILGQKVEFLVSFYNNEISEKSEIFDDQFSVERPDGSNFTLKIRSTKLEDSAMYFCASSLTEETQYFGPGTRLLVL.

V gene TRBV12-5 combines with J gene TRBJ1-2; a weak D match, TRBD1 (5 bases). V was clipped by 3 bases and J by 3 bases, with 8 bases between them. Looked up from germline, CDR1 is LGHNT and CDR2 is FRNRAP. The CDR3 contains 13 residues. The CDR3 nucleotides are TGTGCTAGTGGTTTATCAGGGTACTATGGCTACACCTTC. Translating it yields CASGLSGYYGYTF.

The chain joins TRBV6-1 to TRBJ1-5; the D gene is possibly TRBD1 (6 bases). Trimming removed 3 bases at V and 5 bases at J, with 14 bases between. There are 15 residues in the CDR3. Germline CDR1 MNHNS, CDR2 SASEGT. CDR3 sequence: CASSDQGTVDQPQHF. CDR3 DNA: TGTGCCAGCAGTGACCAGGGGACGGTTGATCAGCCCCAGCATTTT.

J is TRBJ1-1 and V is TRBV7-9; D is unclear. The CDR3 sequence is 14 residues long. V dropped 5 bases and J dropped 3 bases, with 13 bases sitting between them. Germline CDR1 and CDR2: SEHNR and FQNEAQ (reference sequence). The CDR3 nucleotides are TGTGCCAGCAGCCCGTATACCCGCGACACTGAAGCTTTCTTT. It yields the protein CASSPYTRDTEAFF.

The chain links TRBV13 to TRBJ1-2; 7 bases line up with TRBD1. CDR1 and CDR2 from the germline V gene are PRHDT and FYEKMQ (reference sequence). Unmatched junction bases numbered 6, after V lost 10 bases and J lost 1 base. This CDR3 region has 13 residues. Here the CDR3 DNA reads TGTGCCACAAGACAGGGAGGTAACTATGGCTACACCTTC. Its protein product is CATRQGGNYGYTF.

V usage is TRBV6-5 and J usage is TRBJ1-3, with D tentatively TRBD1 (6 bases). The CDR3 spans 15 residues. V was clipped by 6 bases and J by 1 base, with 13 bases between them. CDR1 and CDR2 from the germline V gene are MNHEY and SVGAGI. CDR3 sequence reads: CASSRRTASGNTIYF. CDR3 DNA sequence: TGTGCCAGCAGCCGACGGACAGCGTCTGGAAACACCATATATTTT.